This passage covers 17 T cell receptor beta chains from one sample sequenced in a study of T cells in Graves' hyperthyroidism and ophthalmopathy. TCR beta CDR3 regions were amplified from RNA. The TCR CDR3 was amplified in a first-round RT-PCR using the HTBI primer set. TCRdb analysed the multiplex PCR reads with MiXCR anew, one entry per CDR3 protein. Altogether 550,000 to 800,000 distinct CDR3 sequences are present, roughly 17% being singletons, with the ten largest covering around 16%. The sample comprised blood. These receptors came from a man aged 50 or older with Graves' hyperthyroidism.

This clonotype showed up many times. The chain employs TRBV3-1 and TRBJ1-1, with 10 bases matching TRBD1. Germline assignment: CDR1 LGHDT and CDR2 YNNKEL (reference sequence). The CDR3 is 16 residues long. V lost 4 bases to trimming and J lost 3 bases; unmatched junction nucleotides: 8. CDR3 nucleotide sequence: TGTGCCAGCAGCCCGAACCCGGGACAGGGGTACACTGAAGCTTTCTTT. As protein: CASSPNPGQGYTEAFF.

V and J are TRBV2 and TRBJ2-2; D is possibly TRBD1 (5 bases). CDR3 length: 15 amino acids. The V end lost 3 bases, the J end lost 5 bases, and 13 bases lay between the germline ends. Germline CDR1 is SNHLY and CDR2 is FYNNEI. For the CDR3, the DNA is TGTGCCAGCAGTGAGGGTCAGGGAAGAACCGGGGAGCTGTTTTTT. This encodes CASSEGQGRTGELFF.

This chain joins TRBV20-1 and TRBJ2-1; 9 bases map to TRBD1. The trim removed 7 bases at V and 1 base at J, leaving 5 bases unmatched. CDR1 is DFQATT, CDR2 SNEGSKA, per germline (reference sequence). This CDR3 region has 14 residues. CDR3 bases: TGCAGTGTTACAGGGGGCCGGTCCTACAATGAGCAGTTCTTC. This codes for CSVTGGRSYNEQFF.

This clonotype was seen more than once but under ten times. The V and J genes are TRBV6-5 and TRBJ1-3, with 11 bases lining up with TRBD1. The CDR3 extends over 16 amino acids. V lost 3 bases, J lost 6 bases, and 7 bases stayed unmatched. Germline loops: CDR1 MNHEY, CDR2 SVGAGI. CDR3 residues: CASSYGPGQGVNTIYF. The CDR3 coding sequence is TGTGCCAGCAGTTATGGCCCGGGACAGGGGGTAAACACCATATATTTT.

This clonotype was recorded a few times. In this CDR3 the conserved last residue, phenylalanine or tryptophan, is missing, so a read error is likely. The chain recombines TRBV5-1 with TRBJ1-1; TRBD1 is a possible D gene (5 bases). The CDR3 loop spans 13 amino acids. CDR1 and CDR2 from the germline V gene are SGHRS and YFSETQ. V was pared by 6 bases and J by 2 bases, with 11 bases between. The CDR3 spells CASMGGGNTEAFL. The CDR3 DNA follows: TGCGCCAGCATGGGGGGAGGAAACACTGAAGCTTTCCTT.

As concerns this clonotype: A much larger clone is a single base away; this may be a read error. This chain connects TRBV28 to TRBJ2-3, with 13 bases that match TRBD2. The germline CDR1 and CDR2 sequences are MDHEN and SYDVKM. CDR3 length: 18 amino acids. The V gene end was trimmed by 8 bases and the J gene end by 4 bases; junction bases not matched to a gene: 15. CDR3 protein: CASGSGWTSGSRADTQYF. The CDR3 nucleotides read TGTGCCAGCGGTTCCGGCTGGACTAGCGGGAGTCGGGCAGATACGCAGTATTTT.

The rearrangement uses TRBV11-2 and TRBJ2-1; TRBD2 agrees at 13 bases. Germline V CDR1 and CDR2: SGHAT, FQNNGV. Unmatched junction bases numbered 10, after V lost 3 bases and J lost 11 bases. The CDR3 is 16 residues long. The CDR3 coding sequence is TGTGCCAGCAGCTTTCGGACTAGCGGGAGTAATGGTAAGCAGTTCTTC. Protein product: CASSFRTSGSNGKQFF.

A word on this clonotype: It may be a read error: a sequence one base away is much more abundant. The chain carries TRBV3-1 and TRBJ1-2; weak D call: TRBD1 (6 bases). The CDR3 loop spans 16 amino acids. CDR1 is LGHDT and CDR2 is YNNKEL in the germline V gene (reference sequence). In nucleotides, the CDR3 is TGTGCCACCAGCCAAGATGCAGGACAGTGGACTTATGGCTACACCTTC. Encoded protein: CATSQDAGQWTYGYTF.

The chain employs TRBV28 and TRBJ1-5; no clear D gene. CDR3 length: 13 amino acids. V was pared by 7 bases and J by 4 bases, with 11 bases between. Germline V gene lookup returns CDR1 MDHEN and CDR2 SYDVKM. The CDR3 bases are TGTGCCAGCAAGCTCCCATTAAATCAGCCCCAGCATTTT. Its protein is CASKLPLNQPQHF.

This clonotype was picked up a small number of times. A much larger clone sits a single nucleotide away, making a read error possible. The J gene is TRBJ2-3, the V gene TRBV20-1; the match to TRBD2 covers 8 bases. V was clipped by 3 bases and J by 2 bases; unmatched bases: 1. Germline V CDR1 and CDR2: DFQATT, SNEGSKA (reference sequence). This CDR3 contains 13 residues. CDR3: CSASGRATDTQYF. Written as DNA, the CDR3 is TGCAGTGCTAGCGGGAGGGCCACAGATACGCAGTATTTT.

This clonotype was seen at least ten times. As DNA, the CDR3 is TGTGCCAGCAGTGATCGGGGGGCCAACGTCCTGACTTTC. As protein: CASSDRGANVLTF. The chain has TRBV2 and TRBJ2-6; D is undetermined. CDR3 size: 13 residues. Between the trimmed V and J ends, which lost 3 bases and 4 bases, there was a span of 4 bases. CDR1 is SNHLY and CDR2 is FYNNEI in the germline V gene.

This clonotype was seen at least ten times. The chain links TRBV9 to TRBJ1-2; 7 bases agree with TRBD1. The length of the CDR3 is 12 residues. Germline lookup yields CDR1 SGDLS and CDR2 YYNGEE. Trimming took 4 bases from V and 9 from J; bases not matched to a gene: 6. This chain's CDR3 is CASSLGTERYTF. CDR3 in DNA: TGTGCCAGCAGCCTGGGGACAGAGCGCTACACCTTC.

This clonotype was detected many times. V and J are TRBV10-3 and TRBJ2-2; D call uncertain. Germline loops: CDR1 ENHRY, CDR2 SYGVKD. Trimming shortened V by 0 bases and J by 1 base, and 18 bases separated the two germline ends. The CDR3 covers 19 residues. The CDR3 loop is CAISESYGSRALNTGELFF. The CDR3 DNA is TGTGCCATCAGTGAGTCGTATGGCAGCCGTGCGTTGAACACCGGGGAGCTGTTTTTT.

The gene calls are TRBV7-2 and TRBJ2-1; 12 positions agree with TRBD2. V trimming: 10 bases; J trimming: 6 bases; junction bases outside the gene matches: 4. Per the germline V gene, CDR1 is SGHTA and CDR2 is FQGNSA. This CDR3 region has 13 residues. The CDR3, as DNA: TGTGCCACCACGGGACTAGCGGGCAATGAGCAGTTCTTC. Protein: CATTGLAGNEQFF.

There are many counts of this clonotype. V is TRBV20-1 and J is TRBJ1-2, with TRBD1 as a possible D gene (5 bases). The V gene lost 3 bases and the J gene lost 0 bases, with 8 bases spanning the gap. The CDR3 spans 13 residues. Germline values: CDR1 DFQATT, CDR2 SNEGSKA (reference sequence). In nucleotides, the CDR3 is TGCAGTGCTAGGACAGCCTCTAACTATGGCTACACCTTC. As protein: CSARTASNYGYTF.

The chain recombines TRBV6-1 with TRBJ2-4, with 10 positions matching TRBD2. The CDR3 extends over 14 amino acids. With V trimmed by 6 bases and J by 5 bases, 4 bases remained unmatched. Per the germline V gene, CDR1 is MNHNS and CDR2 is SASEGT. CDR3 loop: CASRALAGENIQYF. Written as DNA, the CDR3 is TGTGCCAGCAGAGCCCTAGCGGGAGAAAACATTCAGTACTTC.

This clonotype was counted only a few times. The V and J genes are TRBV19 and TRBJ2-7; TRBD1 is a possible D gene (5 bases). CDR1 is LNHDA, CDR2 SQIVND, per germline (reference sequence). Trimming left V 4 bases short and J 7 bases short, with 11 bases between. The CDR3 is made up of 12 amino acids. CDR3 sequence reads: CASSTTGMEQYF. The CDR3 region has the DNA TGTGCCAGTAGTACTACAGGAATGGAGCAGTACTTC.